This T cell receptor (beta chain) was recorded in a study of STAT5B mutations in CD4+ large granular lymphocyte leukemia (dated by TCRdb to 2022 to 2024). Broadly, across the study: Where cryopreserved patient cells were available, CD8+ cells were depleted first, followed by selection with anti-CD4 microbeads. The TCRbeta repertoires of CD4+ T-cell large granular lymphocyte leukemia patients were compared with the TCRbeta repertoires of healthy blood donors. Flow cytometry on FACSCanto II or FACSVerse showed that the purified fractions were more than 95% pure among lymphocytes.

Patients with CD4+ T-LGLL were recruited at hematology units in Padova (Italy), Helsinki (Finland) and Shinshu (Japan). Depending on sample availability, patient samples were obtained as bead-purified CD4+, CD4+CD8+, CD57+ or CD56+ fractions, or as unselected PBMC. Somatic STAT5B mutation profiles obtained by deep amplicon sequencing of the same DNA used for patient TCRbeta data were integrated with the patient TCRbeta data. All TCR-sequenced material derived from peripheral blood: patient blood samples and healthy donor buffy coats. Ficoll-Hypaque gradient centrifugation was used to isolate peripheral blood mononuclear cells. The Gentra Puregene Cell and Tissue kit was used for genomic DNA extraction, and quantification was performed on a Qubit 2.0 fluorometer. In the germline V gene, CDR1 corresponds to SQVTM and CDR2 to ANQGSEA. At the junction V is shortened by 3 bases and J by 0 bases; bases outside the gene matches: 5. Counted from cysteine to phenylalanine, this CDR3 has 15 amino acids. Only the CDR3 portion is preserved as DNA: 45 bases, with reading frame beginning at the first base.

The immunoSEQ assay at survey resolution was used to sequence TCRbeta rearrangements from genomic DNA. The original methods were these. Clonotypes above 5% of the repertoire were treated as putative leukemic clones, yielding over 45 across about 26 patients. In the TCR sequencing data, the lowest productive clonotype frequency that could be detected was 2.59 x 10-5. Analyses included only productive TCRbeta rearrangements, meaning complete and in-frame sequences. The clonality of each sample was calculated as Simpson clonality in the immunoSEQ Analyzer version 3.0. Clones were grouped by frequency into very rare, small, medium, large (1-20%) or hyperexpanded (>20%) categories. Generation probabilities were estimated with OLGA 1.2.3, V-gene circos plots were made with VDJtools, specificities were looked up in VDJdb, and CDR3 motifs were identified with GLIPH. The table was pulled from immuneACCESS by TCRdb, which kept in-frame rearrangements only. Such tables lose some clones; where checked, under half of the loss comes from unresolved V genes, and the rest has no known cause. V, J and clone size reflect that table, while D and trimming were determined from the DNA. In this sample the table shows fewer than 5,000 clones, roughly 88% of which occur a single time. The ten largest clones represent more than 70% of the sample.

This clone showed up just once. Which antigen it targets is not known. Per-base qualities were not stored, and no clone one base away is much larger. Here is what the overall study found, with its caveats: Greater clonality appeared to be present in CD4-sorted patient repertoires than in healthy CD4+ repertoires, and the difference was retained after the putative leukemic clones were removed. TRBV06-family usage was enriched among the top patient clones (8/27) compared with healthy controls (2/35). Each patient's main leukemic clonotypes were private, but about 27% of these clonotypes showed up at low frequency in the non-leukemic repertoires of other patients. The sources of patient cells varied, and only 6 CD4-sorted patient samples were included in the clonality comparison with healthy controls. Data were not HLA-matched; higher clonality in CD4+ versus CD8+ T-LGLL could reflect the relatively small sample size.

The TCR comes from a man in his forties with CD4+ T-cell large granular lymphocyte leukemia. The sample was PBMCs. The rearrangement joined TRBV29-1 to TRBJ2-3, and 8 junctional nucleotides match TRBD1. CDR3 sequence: CSVDVDRGSTDTQYF. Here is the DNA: TGCAGCGTTGATGTCGACAGGGGAAGCACAGATACGCAGTATTTT.